A single sample is the source of the 2 T cell receptor beta chains below, sequenced in a study of post-analysis software for immune sequencing data. Points from the study as a whole: When patients were compared with controls, 5 or 6 TRBV segments were more frequent, TRBV5-6, TRBV5-1 and TRBV20-1 among them.

Included in the TCR beta cDNA libraries were unique molecular identifiers. TCRdb reprocessed the PCR reads with MiXCR, giving one entry per CDR3 protein. The sample holds hundreds of thousands of distinct CDR3 sequences, 59% seen once. Antigen specificity for these receptors is unknown. Source material: blood. All receptors come from a girl aged 2-10 years with multiple sclerosis.

The J gene is TRBJ2-7, the V gene TRBV6-1; the D is unclear. The J call may be wrong; the DNA end is better matched by TRBJ2-5. The CDR3 has 14 amino acids. The V gene's germline CDR1 is MNHNS and CDR2 SASEGT. The CDR3, as DNA: TGTGCCAGCAAGGTTCAACAGAGCGCGGAGACCCAGTACTTC. As protein: CASKVQQSAETQYF.

DNA for the CDR3: TGTGCCAGCAGTCCGACAGGAATGGGCAATCAGCCCCAGCATTTT. It specifies CASSPTGMGNQPQHF. The rearrangement uses TRBV28 and TRBJ1-5; tentatively, D is TRBD1 (6 bases). This CDR3 has 15 amino acids. Trimming removed 5 bases at V and 2 bases at J, with 13 bases between. Germline CDR1 reads MDHEN; CDR2 reads SYDVKM.